This T cell receptor (beta chain) was sequenced during a study of Graves' ophthalmopathy and Graves' hyperthyroidism. Germline loops: CDR1 SGHRS, CDR2 YFSETQ. The CDR3 has 14 amino acids. The V segment lost 4 bases and the J segment 0 bases; nucleotides outside the gene matches: 3. The sequenced template was RNA, covering the TCR beta CDR3 region. The first-round RT-PCR employed HTBI primers together with the Qiagen OneStep RT-PCR kit. A multiplex PCR was then performed as the second round. TCRdb used MiXCR to reprocess the multiplex PCR reads, holding one entry per CDR3 protein. The sample holds some 200,000 distinct CDR3 sequences, approximately 28% seen once. This clonotype has ten or more counts.

The receptor was derived from a man aged 50 to 59 with Graves' ophthalmopathy. Sequencing was done on a sample of peripheral blood. The J gene is TRBJ2-7, the V gene TRBV5-1, with 8 positions matching TRBD1. CDR3 sequence (DNA): TGCGCCAGCAGCCAGGGACAGGCCTCCTACGAGCAGTACTTC. Its protein is CASSQGQASYEQYF.